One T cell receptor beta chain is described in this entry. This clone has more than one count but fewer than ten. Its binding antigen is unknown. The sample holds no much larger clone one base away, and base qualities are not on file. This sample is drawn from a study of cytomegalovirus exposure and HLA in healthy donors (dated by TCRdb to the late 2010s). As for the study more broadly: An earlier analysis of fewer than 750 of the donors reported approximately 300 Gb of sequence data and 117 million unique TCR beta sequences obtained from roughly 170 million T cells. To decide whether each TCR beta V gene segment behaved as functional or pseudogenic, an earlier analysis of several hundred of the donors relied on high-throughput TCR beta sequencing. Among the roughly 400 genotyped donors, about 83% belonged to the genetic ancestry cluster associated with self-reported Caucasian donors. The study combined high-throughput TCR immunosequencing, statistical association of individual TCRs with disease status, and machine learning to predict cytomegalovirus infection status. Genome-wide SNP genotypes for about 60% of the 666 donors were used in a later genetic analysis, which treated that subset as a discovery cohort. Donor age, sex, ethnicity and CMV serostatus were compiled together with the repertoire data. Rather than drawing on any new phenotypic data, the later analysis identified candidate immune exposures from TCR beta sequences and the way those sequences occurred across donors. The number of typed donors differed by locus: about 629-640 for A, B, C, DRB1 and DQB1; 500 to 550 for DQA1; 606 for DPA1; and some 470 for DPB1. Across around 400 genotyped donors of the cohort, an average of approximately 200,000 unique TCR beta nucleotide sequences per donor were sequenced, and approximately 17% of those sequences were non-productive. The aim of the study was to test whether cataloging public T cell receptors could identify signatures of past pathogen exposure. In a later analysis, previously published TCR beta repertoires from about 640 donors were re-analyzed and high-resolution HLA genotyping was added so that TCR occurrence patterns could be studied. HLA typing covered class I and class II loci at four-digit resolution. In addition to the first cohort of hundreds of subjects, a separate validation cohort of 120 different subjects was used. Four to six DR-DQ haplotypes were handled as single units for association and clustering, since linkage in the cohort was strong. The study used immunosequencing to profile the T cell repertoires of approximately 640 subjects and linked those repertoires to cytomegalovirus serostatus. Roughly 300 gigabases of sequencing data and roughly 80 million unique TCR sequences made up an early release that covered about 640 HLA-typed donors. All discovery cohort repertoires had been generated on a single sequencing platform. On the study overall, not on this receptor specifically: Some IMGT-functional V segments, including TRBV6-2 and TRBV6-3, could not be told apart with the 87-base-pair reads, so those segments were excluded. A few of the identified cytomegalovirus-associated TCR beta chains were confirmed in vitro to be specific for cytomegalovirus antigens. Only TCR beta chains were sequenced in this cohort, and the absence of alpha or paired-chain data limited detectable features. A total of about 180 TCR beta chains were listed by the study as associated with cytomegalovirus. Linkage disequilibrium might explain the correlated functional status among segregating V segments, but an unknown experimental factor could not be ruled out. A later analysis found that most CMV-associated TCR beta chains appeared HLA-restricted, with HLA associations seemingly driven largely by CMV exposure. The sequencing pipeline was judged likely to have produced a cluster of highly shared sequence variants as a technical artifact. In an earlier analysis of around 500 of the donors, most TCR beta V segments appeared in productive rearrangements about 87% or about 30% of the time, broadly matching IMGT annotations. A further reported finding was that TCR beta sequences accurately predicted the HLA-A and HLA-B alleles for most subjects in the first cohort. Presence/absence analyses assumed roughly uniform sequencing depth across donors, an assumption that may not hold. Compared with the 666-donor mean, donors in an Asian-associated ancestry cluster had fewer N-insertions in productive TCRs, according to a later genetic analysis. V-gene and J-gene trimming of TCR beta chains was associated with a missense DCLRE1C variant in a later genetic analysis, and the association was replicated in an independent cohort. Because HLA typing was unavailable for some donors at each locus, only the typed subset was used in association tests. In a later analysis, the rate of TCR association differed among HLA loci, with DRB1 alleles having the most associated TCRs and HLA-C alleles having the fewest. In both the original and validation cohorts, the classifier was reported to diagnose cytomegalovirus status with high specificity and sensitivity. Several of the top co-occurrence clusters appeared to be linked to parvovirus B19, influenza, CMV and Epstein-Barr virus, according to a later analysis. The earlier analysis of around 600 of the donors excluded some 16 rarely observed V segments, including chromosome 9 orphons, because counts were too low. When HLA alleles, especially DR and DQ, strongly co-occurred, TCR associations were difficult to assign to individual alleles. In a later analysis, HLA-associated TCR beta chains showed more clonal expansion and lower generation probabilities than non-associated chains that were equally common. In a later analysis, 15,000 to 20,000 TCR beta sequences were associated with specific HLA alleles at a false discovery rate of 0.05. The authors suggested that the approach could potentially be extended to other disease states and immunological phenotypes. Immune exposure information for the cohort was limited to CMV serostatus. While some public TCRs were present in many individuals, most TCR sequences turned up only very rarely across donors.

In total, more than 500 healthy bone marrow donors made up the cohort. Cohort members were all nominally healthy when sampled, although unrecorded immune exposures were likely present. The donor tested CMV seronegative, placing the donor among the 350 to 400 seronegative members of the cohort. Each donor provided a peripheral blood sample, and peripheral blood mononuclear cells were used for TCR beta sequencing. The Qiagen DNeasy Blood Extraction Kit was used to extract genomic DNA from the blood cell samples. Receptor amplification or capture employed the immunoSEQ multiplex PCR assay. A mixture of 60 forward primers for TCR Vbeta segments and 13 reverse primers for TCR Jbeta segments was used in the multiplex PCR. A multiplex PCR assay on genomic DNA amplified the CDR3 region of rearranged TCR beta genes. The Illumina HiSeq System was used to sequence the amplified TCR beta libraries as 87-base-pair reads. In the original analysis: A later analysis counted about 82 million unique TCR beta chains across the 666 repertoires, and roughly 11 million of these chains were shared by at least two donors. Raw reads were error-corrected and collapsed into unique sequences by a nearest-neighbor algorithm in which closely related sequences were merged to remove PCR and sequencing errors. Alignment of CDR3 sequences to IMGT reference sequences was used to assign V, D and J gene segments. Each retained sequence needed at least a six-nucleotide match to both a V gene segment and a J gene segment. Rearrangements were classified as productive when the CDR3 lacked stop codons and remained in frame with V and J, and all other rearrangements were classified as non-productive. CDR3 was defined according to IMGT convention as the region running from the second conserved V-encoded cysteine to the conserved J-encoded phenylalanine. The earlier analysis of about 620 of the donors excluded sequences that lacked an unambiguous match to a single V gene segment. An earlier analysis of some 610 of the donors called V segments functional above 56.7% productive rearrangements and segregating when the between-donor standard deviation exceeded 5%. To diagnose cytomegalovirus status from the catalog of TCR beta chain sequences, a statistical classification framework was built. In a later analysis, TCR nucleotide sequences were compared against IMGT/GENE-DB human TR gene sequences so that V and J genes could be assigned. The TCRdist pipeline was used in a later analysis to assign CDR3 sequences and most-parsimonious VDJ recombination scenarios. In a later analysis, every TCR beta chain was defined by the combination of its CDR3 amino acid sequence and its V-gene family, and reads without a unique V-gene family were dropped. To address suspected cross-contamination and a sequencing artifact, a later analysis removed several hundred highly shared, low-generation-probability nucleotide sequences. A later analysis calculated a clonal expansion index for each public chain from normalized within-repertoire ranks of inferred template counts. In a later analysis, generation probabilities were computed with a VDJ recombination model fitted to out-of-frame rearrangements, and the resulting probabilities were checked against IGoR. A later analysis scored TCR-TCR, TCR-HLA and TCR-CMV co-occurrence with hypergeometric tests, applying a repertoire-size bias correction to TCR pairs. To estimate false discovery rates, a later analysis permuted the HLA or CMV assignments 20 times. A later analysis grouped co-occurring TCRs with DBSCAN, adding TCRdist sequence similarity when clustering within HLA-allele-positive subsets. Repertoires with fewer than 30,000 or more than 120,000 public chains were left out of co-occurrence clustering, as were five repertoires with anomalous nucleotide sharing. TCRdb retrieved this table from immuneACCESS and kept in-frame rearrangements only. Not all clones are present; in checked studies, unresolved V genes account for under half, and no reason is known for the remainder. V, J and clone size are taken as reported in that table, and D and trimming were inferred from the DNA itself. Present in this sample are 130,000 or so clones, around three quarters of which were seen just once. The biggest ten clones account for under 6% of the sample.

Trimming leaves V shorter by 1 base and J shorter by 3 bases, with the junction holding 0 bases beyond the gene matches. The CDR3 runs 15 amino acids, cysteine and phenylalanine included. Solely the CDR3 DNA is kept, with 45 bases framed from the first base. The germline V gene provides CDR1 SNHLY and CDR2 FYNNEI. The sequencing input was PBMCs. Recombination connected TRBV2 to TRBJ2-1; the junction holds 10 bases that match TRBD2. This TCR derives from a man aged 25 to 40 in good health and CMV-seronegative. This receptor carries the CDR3 CASSEGTSGYNEQFF. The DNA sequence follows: TGTGCCAGCAGTGAAGGGACTAGCGGCTACAATGAGCAGTTCTTC. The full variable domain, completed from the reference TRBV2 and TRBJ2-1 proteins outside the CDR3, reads EPEVTQTPSHQVTQMGQEVILRCVPISNHLYFYWYRQILGQKVEFLVSFYNNEISEKSEIFDDQFSVERPDGSNFTLKIRSTKLEDSAMYFCASSEGTSGYNEQFFGPGTRLTVL.